The next 4 T cell receptor beta chains were all read from a single sample in a study of control samples from healthy donors and cancer patients. Measured with immunoSEQ multiplex PCR; TCRdb has only the in-frame clones, and not every one. This table has about 140,000 clones, roughly 89% appearing once. The sample consisted of blood. These receptors all come from a man between 18 and 29 years old in good health.

The chain is built from TRBV5-6 and TRBJ1-1; D is unresolved. Per the germline V gene, CDR1 is SGHDT and CDR2 is YYEEEE. V lost 0 bases and J 9 bases, leaving 9 bases between the germline ends. The CDR3 is 12 residues long. The CDR3, as DNA: TGTGCCAGCAGCTTGGGAATAGGGCAAGCTTTCTTT. Its translation: CASSLGIGQAFF.

V is TRBV5-6 and J is TRBJ1-2; D is perhaps TRBD1 (6 bases). The length of the CDR3 is 19 residues. Germline V gene lookup returns CDR1 SGHDT and CDR2 YYEEEE. V was cut by 4 bases and J by 6 bases, with 31 bases left in between. CDR3 DNA sequence: TGTGCCAGCAGCCTGAAGCGGACAGCGCAGCTACATTCTAGGCATGGCTACACCTTC. Translation gives CASSLKRTAQLHSRHGYTF.

The sample holds one count of this clone. J is TRBJ1-1 and V is TRBV5-1; the D is unclear. Germline CDR1 reads SGHRS; CDR2 reads YFSETQ. CDR3 length equals 13 residues. The V end lost 4 bases, the J end lost 1 base, and 8 bases lay between the germline ends. CDR3 sequence reads: CASSVHSNTEAFF. The CDR3, as DNA: TGCGCCAGCAGCGTACACTCGAACACTGAAGCTTTCTTT.

The rearrangement joins TRBV7-3 to TRBJ1-6; tentative D call: TRBD1 (5 bases). The CDR3 totals 14 residues. V dropped 4 bases and J dropped 10 bases, with 14 bases sitting between them. CDR1 and CDR2 from the germline V gene are SGHTA and FQGTGA. Here the CDR3 reads CASSSNRTGSPLHF. CDR3 coding DNA: TGTGCCAGCAGCTCTAACAGGACTGGATCACCCCTCCACTTT.